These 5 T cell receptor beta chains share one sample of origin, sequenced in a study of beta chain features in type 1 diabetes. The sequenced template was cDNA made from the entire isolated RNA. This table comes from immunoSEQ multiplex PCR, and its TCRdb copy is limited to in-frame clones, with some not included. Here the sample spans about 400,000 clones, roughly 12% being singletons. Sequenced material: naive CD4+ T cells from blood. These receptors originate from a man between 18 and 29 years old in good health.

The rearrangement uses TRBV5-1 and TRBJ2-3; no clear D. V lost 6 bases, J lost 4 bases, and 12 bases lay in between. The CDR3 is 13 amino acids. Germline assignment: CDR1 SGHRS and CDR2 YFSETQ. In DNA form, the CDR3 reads TGCGCCAGCATGGAAGCGCCATCAGATACGCAGTATTTT. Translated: CASMEAPSDTQYF.

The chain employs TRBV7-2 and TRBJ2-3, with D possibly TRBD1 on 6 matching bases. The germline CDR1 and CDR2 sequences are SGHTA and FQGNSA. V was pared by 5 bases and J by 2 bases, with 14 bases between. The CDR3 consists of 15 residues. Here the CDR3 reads CASSRSNRVTDTQYF. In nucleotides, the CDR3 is TGTGCCAGCAGCCGCTCAAACAGGGTCACAGATACGCAGTATTTT.

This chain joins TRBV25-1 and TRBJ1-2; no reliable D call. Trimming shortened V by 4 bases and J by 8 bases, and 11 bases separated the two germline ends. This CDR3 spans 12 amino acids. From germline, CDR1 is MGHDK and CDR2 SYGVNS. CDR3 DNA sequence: TGTGCCAGCAGTGGGACTGTGAAGGGCTACACCTTC. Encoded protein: CASSGTVKGYTF.

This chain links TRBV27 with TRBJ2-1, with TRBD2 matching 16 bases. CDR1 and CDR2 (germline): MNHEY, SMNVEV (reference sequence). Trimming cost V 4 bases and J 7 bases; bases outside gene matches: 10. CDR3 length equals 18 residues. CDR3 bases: TGTGCCAGCAGTTCCCTGGGACTAGCGGGAGGGCCGGAAAATGAGCAGTTCTTC. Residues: CASSSLGLAGGPENEQFF.

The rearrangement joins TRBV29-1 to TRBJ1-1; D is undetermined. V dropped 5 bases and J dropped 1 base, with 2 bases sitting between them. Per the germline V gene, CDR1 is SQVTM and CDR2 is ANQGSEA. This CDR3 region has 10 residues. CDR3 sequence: CSVQNTEAFF. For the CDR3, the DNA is TGCAGCGTTCAGAACACTGAAGCTTTCTTT.